The T cell receptor (beta chain) under discussion was sequenced for a study of blood T cell repertoires in COVID-19. Study-wide background: Researchers got acute and convalescent COVID-19 samples from the United States, Italy and Spain. In each case, the material was cDNA or gDNA derived from T cells, B-cell-depleted T cells, or PBMCs.

Under the authors' procedure: Amplification with reference gene primers provided the estimates of nucleated cell counts. This table comes from immunoSEQ multiplex PCR, and its TCRdb copy is limited to in-frame clones, with some not included. D and trimming come from the DNA, and the V and J calls and clone size come from that table. The sample includes around 60,000 clones, approximately 80% of them seen just once. This TCR came from a woman aged 80 or older with active or convalescent COVID-19. Sequenced sample: peripheral blood.

The CDR3 loop is CASSFGTGQETQYF. CDR3 nucleotide sequence: TGTGCCAGCAGCTTTGGGACAGGGCAAGAGACCCAGTACTTC. The chain carries TRBV7-2 and TRBJ2-5; 9 nucleotides agree with TRBD1. Germline V lookup: CDR1 SGHTA, CDR2 FQGNSA. The CDR3 totals 14 residues. J gave up 2 bases and V 3 bases, and 1 base lay outside the gene matches.